The entry that follows covers one T cell receptor beta chain sequence. The entry originates in a study of blood T cell repertoires in COVID-19. About the study: Acute and convalescent COVID-19 specimens originated in the United States, Italy and Spain. Sample material is recorded as cDNA or gDNA derived from T cells, B-cell-depleted T cells, or PBMCs.

With 0 bases removed from V and 4 bases from J, the gap between germline ends came to 9 bases. The CDR3 loop spans 13 amino acids. The germline CDR1 and CDR2 sequences are GTSNPN and SVGIG (reference sequence). How the authors handled the data: Using reference gene primer amplification, nucleated cell counts were estimated. The table came from immunoSEQ multiplex PCR; TCRdb's copy has only in-frame clones and leaves some out. Clone size and V and J calls were adopted from that table, with D and trimming inferred from the DNA. The sample has under 300,000 clones; 84% are singletons. This receptor was obtained from a man aged 40-50 years who had recovered from COVID-19. V is TRBV30 and J is TRBJ1-2; D uncertain. Sequences were obtained from peripheral blood. The CDR3 loop is CAWSVQVVYGYTF. The CDR3 DNA is TGTGCCTGGAGTGTACAAGTGGTCTATGGCTACACCTTC.